This record covers a single T cell receptor (beta chain). Antigen specificity is unknown. The sample comes from a study of radiation and T cells in renal cell carcinoma. V lost 7 bases and J lost 5; bases outside the gene matches: 8. The CDR3 has 14 amino acids. Per the germline V gene, CDR1 is MNHNS and CDR2 is SASEGT. Some clones are missing from TCRdb's copy, which holds only in-frame ones; the method was immunoSEQ multiplex PCR. The table has 120,000 or so clones, about 81% seen once. The time point denotes: blood 2 weeks post-SBRT. Stated treatment: 15 Gy SBRT to primary tumor, nephrectomy 4 weeks later. After SBRT, blood was collected at 2 and 4 weeks, plus baseline. Clear cell pathology was present in this patient's renal cell carcinoma. General study points: Without pretreatment biopsies, baseline tumor clonotype presence was undetermined.

The starting material was blood, obtained from a patient whose treatment included radiotherapy and nephrectomy. The J gene is TRBJ2-3, the V gene TRBV6-1, with TRBD2 matching over 8 bases. The sequence derives from a man in his fifties with renal cell carcinoma. The CDR3 DNA follows: TGTGCCAGCACACGGGGGGGGTCAGGAGATACGCAGTATTTT. Encoded protein: CASTRGGSGDTQYF.